Given below is one TCR beta chain in context. No antigen is known for it. No quality values exist for individual bases; no much larger clone is one base distant. TCRbeta CDR3 regions were amplified from genomic DNA using the immunoSEQ Assay, a bias-controlled multiplex PCR. The published analysis was carried out like this. The number of nucleated cells in each sample was estimated from the amplification of reference gene primers within the assay. Sequence reads were collapsed and filtered to measure the absolute abundance of every unique TCRbeta CDR3 rearrangement. For each sample, productive Simpson clonality was calculated by taking the square root of Simpson's diversity index across productive rearrangements. TCRdb took this table from immuneACCESS and kept in-frame rearrangements with V and J called. Such tables lack part of the clones; where checked against another copy, unresolved V genes explain under half of the gap, and the rest is unexplained. V and J calls and clone size are copied from that table; D and trimming were computed from the DNA. A total of 400,000 to 550,000 clones appear in this sample, around 89% of them only once. Roughly 4% of the sample lies in the top ten.

The sample originates from a study of blood T cell repertoires in COVID-19 (dated by TCRdb to about 2020). In the study overall: The collaborator samples originated in the United States, Italy and Spain and spanned the acute and convalescent phases of COVID-19. The prospective study material was composed of cDNA or gDNA derived from T cells, B-cell-depleted T cells, or PBMCs. Subjects who had been exposed to COVID-19, were actively infected with it, or had recovered from it provided the deeply sampled blood TCRbeta repertoires that made up the dataset. The repertoires were released in a freely available public database intended as a resource for research on the immune response to SARS-CoV-2. Samples came from the ongoing ImmuneRACE study (first 160 participants) plus 1,254 subjects from 6 global collaborators. The sample metadata nearly always contained a de-identified subject ID, COVID-19 status, age in years and sex. Where HLA class I and class II types were available, the types were taken from metadata supplied by the sample provider, not from assay-based typing. Beyond this particular receptor, the publication reports: Clinical and demographic metadata were provided uncurated, with the amount varying by source and participant.

Collaborating institutions collected whole blood in K2EDTA tubes following their own protocols. For TCRbeta analysis, collaborators shipped samples as frozen whole blood, isolated PBMCs, or DNA extracted from either of those sample types. Sequenced material: peripheral blood. This clonotype was obtained from a woman younger than 45 with acute or convalescent COVID-19.

CDR3 region: CSVQTHSNTEAFF. The sequenced DNA: TGCAGCGTCCAGACACATTCCAACACTGAAGCTTTCTTT. The rearranged chain carries TRBV29-1 and TRBJ1-1; a confident D gene designation cannot be given. The CDR1 and CDR2 encoded by the germline V gene are SQVTM and ANQGSEA. Including cysteine and phenylalanine, the CDR3 has 13 amino acids. Of all the DNA, just the CDR3 is kept, 39 bases in frame from base 1. V and J are truncated by 6 bases and 2 bases respectively, leaving an intervening sequence of 13 bases.